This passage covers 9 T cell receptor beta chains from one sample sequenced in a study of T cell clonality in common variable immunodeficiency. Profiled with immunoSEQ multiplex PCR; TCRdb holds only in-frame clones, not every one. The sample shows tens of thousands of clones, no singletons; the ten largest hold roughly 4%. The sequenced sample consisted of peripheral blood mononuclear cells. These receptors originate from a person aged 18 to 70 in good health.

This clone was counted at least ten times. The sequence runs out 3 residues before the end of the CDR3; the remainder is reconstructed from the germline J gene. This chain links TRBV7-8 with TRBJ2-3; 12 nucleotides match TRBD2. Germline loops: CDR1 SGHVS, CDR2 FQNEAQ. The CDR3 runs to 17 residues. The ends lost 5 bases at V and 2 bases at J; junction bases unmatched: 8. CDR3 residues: CASSPGLAGIFTDTQYF. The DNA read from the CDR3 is TGTGCCAGCAGCCCTGGACTAGCGGGAATTTTCACAGATACG.

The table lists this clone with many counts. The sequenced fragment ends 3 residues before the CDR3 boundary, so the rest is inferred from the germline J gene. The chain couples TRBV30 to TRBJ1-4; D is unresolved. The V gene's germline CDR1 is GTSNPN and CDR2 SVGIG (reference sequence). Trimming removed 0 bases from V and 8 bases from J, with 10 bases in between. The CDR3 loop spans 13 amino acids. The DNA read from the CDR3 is TGTGCCTGGAGTGTAAGGCGGCGGGAAAAA. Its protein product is CAWSVRRREK. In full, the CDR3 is CAWSVRRREKLFF.

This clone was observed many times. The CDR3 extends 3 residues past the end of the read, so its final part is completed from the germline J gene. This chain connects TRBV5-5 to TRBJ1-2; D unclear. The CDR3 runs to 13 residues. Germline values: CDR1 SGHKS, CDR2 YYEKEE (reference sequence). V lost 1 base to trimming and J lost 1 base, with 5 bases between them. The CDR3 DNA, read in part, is TGTGCCAGCAGCTTGTCAGTTAACTATGGC. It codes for CASSLSVNYG. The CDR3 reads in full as CASSLSVNYGYTF.

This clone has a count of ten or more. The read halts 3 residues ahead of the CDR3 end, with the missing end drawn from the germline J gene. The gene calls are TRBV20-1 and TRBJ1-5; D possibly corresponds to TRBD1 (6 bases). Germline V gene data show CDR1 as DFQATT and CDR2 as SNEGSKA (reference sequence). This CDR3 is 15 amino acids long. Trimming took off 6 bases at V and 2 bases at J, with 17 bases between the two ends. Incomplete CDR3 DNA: TGCAGTGCCACCCTAGGGGGGGTTGGCAATCAGCCC. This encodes CSATLGGVGNQP. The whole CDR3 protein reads CSATLGGVGNQPQHF.

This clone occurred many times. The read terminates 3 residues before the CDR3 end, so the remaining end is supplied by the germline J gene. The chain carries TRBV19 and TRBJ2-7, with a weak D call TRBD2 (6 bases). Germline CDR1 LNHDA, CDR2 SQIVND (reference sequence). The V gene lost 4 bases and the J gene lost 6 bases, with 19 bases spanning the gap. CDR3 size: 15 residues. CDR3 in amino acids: CASSTDYGTSLEQYF. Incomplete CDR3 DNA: TGTGCCAGTAGTACTGACTACGGGACTTCCCTCGAG.

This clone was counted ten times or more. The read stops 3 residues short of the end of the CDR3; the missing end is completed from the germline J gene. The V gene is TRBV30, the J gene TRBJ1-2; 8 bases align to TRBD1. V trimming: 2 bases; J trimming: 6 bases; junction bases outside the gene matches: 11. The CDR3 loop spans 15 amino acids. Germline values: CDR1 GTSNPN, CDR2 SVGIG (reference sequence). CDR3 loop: CAWSPGSTGADGYTF. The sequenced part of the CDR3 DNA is TGTGCCTGGAGTCCCGGGTCGACAGGGGCTGATGGC. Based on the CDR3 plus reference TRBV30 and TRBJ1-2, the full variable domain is SQTIHQWPATLVQPVGSPLSLECTVEGTSNPNLYWYRQAAGRGLQLLFYSVGIGQISSEVPQNLSASRPQDRQFILSSKKLLLSDSGFYLCAWSPGSTGADGYTFGSGTRLTVV.

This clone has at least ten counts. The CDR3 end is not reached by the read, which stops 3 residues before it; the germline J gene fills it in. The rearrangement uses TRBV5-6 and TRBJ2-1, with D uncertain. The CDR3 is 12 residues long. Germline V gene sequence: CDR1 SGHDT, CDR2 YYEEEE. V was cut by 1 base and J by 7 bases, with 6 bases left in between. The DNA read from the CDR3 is TGTGCCAGCAGCTTGTTACTAAATGAG. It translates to CASSLLLNE. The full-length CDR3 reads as CASSLLLNEQFF.

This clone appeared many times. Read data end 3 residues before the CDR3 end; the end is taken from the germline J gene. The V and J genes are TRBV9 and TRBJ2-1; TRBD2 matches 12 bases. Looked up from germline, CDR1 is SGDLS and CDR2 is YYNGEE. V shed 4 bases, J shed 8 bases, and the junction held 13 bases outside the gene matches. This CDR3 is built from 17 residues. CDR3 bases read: TGTGCCAGCAGCCCATGGGGTCCTAGCGGGAGGGCTCATGAG. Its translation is CASSPWGPSGRAHE. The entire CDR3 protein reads CASSPWGPSGRAHEQFF.

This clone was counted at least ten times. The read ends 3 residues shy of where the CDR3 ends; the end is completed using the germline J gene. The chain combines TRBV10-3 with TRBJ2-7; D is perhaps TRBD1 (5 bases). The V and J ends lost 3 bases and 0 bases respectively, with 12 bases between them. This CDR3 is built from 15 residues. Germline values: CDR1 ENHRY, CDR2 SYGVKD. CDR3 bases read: TGTGCCATCAGTGATCGGCAGGGATACTCCTACGAG. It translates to CAISDRQGYSYE. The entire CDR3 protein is CAISDRQGYSYEQYF.